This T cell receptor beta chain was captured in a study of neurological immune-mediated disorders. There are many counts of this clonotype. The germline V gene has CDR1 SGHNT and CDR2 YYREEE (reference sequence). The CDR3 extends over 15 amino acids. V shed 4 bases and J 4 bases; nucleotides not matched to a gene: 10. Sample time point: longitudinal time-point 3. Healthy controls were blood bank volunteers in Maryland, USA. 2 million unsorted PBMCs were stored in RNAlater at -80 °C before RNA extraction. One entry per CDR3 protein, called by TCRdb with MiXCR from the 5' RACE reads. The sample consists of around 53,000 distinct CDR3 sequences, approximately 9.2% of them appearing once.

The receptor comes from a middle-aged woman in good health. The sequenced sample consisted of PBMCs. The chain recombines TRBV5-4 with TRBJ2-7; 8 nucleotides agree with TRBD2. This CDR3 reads CASSPGWRGEYEQYF. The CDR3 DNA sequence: TGTGCCAGCAGCCCCGGGTGGCGGGGGGAGTACGAGCAGTACTTC. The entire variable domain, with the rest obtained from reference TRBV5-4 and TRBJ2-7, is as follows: ETGVTQSPTHLIKTRGQQVTLRCSSQSGHNTVSWYQQALGQGPQFIFQYYREEENGRGNFPPRFSGLQFPNYSSELNVNALELDDSALYLCASSPGWRGEYEQYFGPGTRLTVT.